This is a list of T cell receptor beta chains from one sample in a study of CD8+ T cells in alopecia areata. Sequencing used immunoSEQ multiplex PCR; TCRdb keeps in-frame clones, though not all of them. The sample shows roughly 190,000 clones, 45% to 65% of them seen only once. Sequenced material: CD4+ T cells sorted from blood, taken at week 4, from a patient treated with tofacitinib. These receptor sequences come from a human donor with alopecia areata. CDR3s include the opening cysteine and the closing phenylalanine or tryptophan. The D gene is left open where the match is weak. Not every row has a clone size; where given, it reads once, few, many or a size class.

size	V	D	J	CDR3	DNA
few	TRBV9	.	TRBJ1-1	CASSVATGHPNTEAFF	TGTGCCAGCAGCGTAGCTACGGGACACCCGAACACTGAAGCTTTCTTT
.	TRBV27	.	TRBJ2-5	CASRSTVQETQYF	TGTGCCAGCAGGTCGACAGTCCAAGAGACCCAGTACTTC
.	TRBV25-1	.	TRBJ1-1	CASSETYHGRRNTEAFF	TGTGCCAGCAGTGAAACCTACCATGGACGGCGAAACACTGAAGCTTTCTTT
.	TRBV6-1	.	TRBJ2-7	CASSDSYEQYF	TGTGCCAGCAGTGACTCCTACGAGCAGTACTTC
few	TRBV6-6	.	TRBJ1-1	CASSKDRNTEAFF	TGTGCCAGCAGCAAGGACAGGAACACTGAAGCTTTCTTT
once	TRBV20-1	.	TRBJ2-4	CSASKRDIQYF	TGCAGTGCTAGTAAGAGAGACATTCAGTACTTC
.	TRBV6-5	TRBD1	TRBJ1-1	CASRGDRELNTEAFF	TGTGCCAGCAGGGGGGACAGAGAATTGAACACTGAAGCTTTCTTT
few	TRBV2	TRBD1	TRBJ1-3	CASSAGTGGGNTIYF	TGTGCCAGCAGTGCCGGGACAGGGGGCGGAAACACCATATATTTT
.	TRBV30	.	TRBJ1-4	CAWSPGPNEKLFF	TGTGCCTGGAGTCCAGGGCCTAATGAAAAACTGTTTTTT
.	TRBV4-2	TRBD1	TRBJ1-2	CASSETSDRGYGYTF	TGTGCCAGCAGCGAAACGTCGGACAGGGGCTATGGCTACACCTTC
.	TRBV5-6	.	TRBJ1-2	CASSGARTPGYTF	TGTGCCAGCAGCGGGGCGCGGACACCTGGCTACACCTTC
.	TRBV5-6	.	TRBJ1-1	CASSSVSGGPEAFF	TGTGCCAGCAGCTCGGTTTCCGGGGGGCCTGAAGCTTTCTTT
few	TRBV29-1	.	TRBJ1-1	CSVGGLMNTEAFF	TGCAGCGTTGGGGGCCTCATGAACACTGAAGCTTTCTTT
.	TRBV6-6	.	TRBJ1-5	CASSYSGGNQPQHF	TGTGCCAGCAGTTACTCGGGGGGCAATCAGCCCCAGCATTTT
.	TRBV28	.	TRBJ1-1	CASSSPAGEATEAFF	TGTGCCAGCAGTTCGCCGGCAGGGGAGGCCACTGAAGCTTTCTTT
.	TRBV29-1	.	TRBJ2-5	CSVAGLLRGQETQYF	TGCAGCGTTGCCGGGTTACTGAGGGGTCAAGAGACCCAGTACTTC
few	TRBV29-1	TRBD1	TRBJ2-5	CSAPPGGRETQYF	TGCAGCGCCCCTCCAGGGGGTCGGGAGACCCAGTACTTC
few	TRBV4-3	.	TRBJ2-3	CASSQETWVTDTQYF	TGCGCCAGCAGCCAAGAGACATGGGTCACAGATACGCAGTATTTT
once	TRBV29-1	.	TRBJ1-4	CSGIATNEKLFF	TGCAGCGGAATAGCAACTAATGAAAAACTGTTTTTT
.	TRBV30	.	TRBJ1-1	CACHFWGLNTEAFF	TGTGCCTGTCATTTTTGGGGGTTGAACACTGAAGCTTTCTTT
.	TRBV27	TRBD1	TRBJ1-2	CASSFGQGADYGYTF	TGTGCCAGCAGTTTCGGACAGGGGGCGGACTATGGCTACACCTTC
.	TRBV6-5	TRBD1	TRBJ2-7	CASSRDRISEQYF	TGTGCCAGCAGTCGGGACAGGATAAGCGAGCAGTACTTC
.	TRBV20-1	.	TRBJ2-1	CSARSSNEQFF	TGCAGTGCTAGATCCAGCAATGAGCAGTTCTTC
.	TRBV30	.	TRBJ1-1	CAWIRNTEAFF	TGTGCCTGGATAAGGAACACTGAAGCTTTCTTT
.	TRBV10-3	TRBD2	TRBJ2-5	CAIRAGGETQYF	TGTGCCATCAGGGCGGGGGGAGAGACCCAGTACTTC
few	TRBV11-1	.	TRBJ2-3	CASSPDGARGDTQYF	TGTGCCAGCAGCCCGGACGGAGCCCGGGGGGATACGCAGTATTTT
.	TRBV7-8	TRBD1	TRBJ2-7	CASSIQEQGNEQYF	TGTGCCAGCAGCATACAAGAACAGGGGAACGAGCAGTACTTC
.	TRBV5-1	TRBD2	TRBJ2-2	CASSPSGGQNTGELFF	TGCGCCAGCAGCCCTAGCGGGGGGCAGAACACCGGGGAGCTGTTTTTT
.	TRBV29-1	.	TRBJ2-1	CSVGKDGSSYNEQFF	TGCAGCGTTGGGAAGGACGGGAGCTCCTACAATGAGCAGTTCTTC
.	TRBV30	.	TRBJ1-5	CAWSLDSSNQPQHF	TGTGCCTGGAGTCTCGACAGTAGCAATCAGCCCCAGCATTTT
.	TRBV4-1	.	TRBJ1-6	CASSQEGLGVFSPLHF	TGCGCCAGCAGCCAAGAGGGTCTAGGGGTCTTCTCACCCCTCCACTTT
many	TRBV7-2	.	TRBJ2-2	CASSLSLNTGELFF	TGTGCCAGCAGCTTATCGCTGAACACCGGGGAGCTGTTTTTT
.	TRBV4-1	.	TRBJ1-2	CASSQVGPGNGYTF	TGCGCCAGCAGCCAAGTGGGGCCGGGGAATGGCTACACCTTC
.	TRBV5-6	TRBD1	TRBJ2-3	CASSRPGQSDTQYF	TGTGCCAGCAGCCGCCCGGGACAGTCAGATACGCAGTATTTT
.	TRBV9	.	TRBJ2-2	CASSVGGVGTGELFF	TGTGCCAGCAGCGTAGGTGGTGTCGGCACCGGGGAGCTGTTTTTT
.	TRBV25-1	.	TRBJ1-2	CASSDRRVGGYTF	TGTGCCAGCAGTGATAGGAGGGTAGGCGGCTACACCTTC
.	TRBV30	.	TRBJ1-3	CAIYRENSGNTIYF	TGTGCCATATACAGGGAAAACTCTGGAAACACCATATATTTT
.	TRBV29-1	TRBD1	TRBJ2-5	CSSGTGGETQYF	TGCAGCTCTGGGACAGGAGGAGAGACCCAGTACTTC
once	TRBV29-1	.	TRBJ2-3	CSHSGTGLIKGTDTQYF	TGCAGCCATTCAGGGACTGGACTCATTAAGGGCACAGATACGCAGTATTTT
.	TRBV7-2	.	TRBJ2-7	CASSLGGRPGEQYF	TGTGCCAGCAGCTTGGGGGGCCGTCCGGGCGAGCAGTACTTC
.	TRBV9	TRBD2	TRBJ2-1	CASSVAAGGPNEQFF	TGTGCCAGCAGCGTAGCAGCGGGGGGGCCGAATGAGCAGTTCTTC
.	TRBV2	TRBD1	TRBJ2-2	CASRRDRLNTGELFF	TGTGCCAGCAGAAGGGACAGGTTGAACACCGGGGAGCTGTTTTTT
once	TRBV4-2	TRBD1	TRBJ1-4	CASSQDPGQGSEKLFF	TGTGCCAGCAGCCAAGATCCGGGACAGGGGTCTGAAAAACTGTTTTTT
.	TRBV15	TRBD1	TRBJ2-6	CATSRDQGGVGVLTF	TGTGCCACCAGCAGAGATCAAGGGGGCGTAGGCGTCCTGACTTTC
.	TRBV9	.	TRBJ1-2	CASSVGRPDLNYGYTF	TGTGCCAGCAGCGTAGGGCGCCCAGATCTGAACTATGGCTACACCTTC
once	TRBV27	.	TRBJ2-3	CASSPRRSTDTQYF	TGTGCCAGCAGTCCCCGGAGAAGCACAGATACGCAGTATTTT